Each of the 10 T cell receptor beta chains below was sequenced from the same sample in a study of shared clonotypes between healthy human individuals. Measured with immunoSEQ multiplex PCR; TCRdb has only the in-frame clones, and not every one. This table holds about 510,000 clones, about 96% found once. The sequenced sample was naive CD4+ T cells sorted from blood. Subset given: CD45RA+ positively selected. The source of these receptors is a woman aged 25 to 45 in good health.

The V call is TRBV15, the J call TRBJ2-7, with D possibly TRBD1 on 6 matching bases. The ends were cut back, 2 bases at V and 4 bases at J, with 15 bases in the middle. This CDR3 is built from 15 residues. The germline V gene encodes CDR1 LNHNV and CDR2 YYDKDF (reference sequence). CDR3 residues: CATSRTRGRYYEQYF. The DNA of the CDR3 is TGTGCCACCAGCAGAACCAGGGGACGGTATTACGAGCAGTACTTC.

The genes are TRBV2 and TRBJ2-7; D might be TRBD1 (5 bases). The germline V gene has CDR1 SNHLY and CDR2 FYNNEI. This CDR3 region has 14 residues. Trimming removed 6 bases at V and 1 base at J, with 13 bases between. CDR3 loop: CASSVRVRSYEQYF. The CDR3 coding sequence is TGTGCCAGCAGCGTCAGGGTAAGGTCCTACGAGCAGTACTTC. The complete variable domain, with remaining parts taken from reference TRBV2 and TRBJ2-7, reads EPEVTQTPSHQVTQMGQEVILRCVPISNHLYFYWYRQILGQKVEFLVSFYNNEISEKSEIFDDQFSVERPDGSNFTLKIRSTKLEDSAMYFCASSVRVRSYEQYFGPGTRLTVT.

This clone was counted once. One junction end disagrees with the germline gene, perhaps due to a read error. The V gene is TRBV4-2, the J gene TRBJ2-4, with D possibly TRBD1 on 5 matching bases. CDR1 and CDR2 from the germline V gene are LGHNA and YNFKEQ. The CDR3 is made up of 15 amino acids. The CDR3 protein is CASRQEGVSGYIQYF. For the CDR3, the DNA is TGTGCCAGCAGACAAGAAGGGGTCTCGGGTTACATTCAGTACTTC.

V and J are TRBV10-3 and TRBJ2-7, with D possibly matching TRBD2 (6 bases). The V and J ends lost 4 bases and 7 bases respectively, with 23 bases between them. This CDR3 region has 16 residues. The germline CDR1 and CDR2 sequences are ENHRY and SYGVKD. In DNA form, the CDR3 reads TGTGCCATCAGTGTGATGAGCGGGTGGGATATTTGGGAGCAGTACTTC. Protein sequence: CAISVMSGWDIWEQYF.

The CDR3 reads CASSPASNTGELFF. The CDR3 coding sequence is TGCGCCAGCAGCCCAGCTTCGAACACCGGGGAGCTGTTTTTT. This chain joins TRBV5-1 and TRBJ2-2; D gene unclear. Germline lookup yields CDR1 SGHRS and CDR2 YFSETQ. The CDR3 is 14 amino acids. Trimming cost V 4 bases and J 0 bases, with 7 bases left between them.

V and J are TRBV19 and TRBJ2-3; either TRBD1 or TRBD2 may supply D (5 bases each). The CDR3 covers 12 residues. V dropped 7 bases and J dropped 4 bases, with 9 bases sitting between them. CDR1 and CDR2 (germline): LNHDA, SQIVND (reference sequence). CDR3 residues: CASKGRADTQYF. Here the CDR3 DNA reads TGTGCCAGTAAGGGACGGGCAGATACGCAGTATTTT.

V is TRBV4-1 and J is TRBJ2-4; unclear D gene. Germline CDR1 reads MGHRA; CDR2 reads YSYEKL. The CDR3 is 12 amino acids. Trimming removed 2 bases from V and 9 bases from J, with 8 bases in between. DNA of the CDR3: TGCGCCAGCAGCCAACCGATCGGCATTCAGTACTTC. This translates into CASSQPIGIQYF.

The chain recombines TRBV20-1 with TRBJ1-2; D is uncertain. The V end was cut by 7 bases, the J end by 1 base, with 7 bases between. The germline V gene encodes CDR1 DFQATT and CDR2 SNEGSKA (reference sequence). The CDR3 runs 11 residues. The CDR3 protein is CSVGINYGYTF. CDR3 coding DNA: TGCAGTGTAGGGATTAACTATGGCTACACCTTC.

The chain carries TRBV7-9 and TRBJ1-3; D is unclear. Per the germline V gene, CDR1 is SEHNR and CDR2 is FQNEAQ (reference sequence). This CDR3 region has 15 residues. The V gene lost 5 bases and the J gene lost 2 bases, with 13 bases spanning the gap. The CDR3 DNA reads as TGTGCCAGCAGCCTCGGTGCAGGACCTGGAAACACCATATATTTT. It specifies CASSLGAGPGNTIYF. Together with reference TRBV7-9 and TRBJ1-3, the CDR3 gives the full variable domain: DTGVSQNPRHKITKRGQNVTFRCDPISEHNRLYWYRQTLGQGPEFLTYFQNEAQLEKSRLLSDRFSAERPKGSFSTLEIQRTEQGDSAMYLCASSLGAGPGNTIYFGEGSWLTVV.

DNA of the CDR3: TGTGCCAGTAGTATAGGGGGGTTTGAGGTTACAGATACGCAGTATTTT. Residues: CASSIGGFEVTDTQYF. This rearrangement joins TRBV19 to TRBJ2-3; D may be TRBD1 or TRBD2 (5 bases each). Trimming removed 1 base at V and 3 bases at J, with 14 bases between. In germline, CDR1 is LNHDA, CDR2 SQIVND (reference sequence). This CDR3 region has 16 residues.